These 28 T cell receptor beta chains were sequenced from one sample in a study of cytomegalovirus exposure and HLA in healthy donors. Repertoires were generated with immunoSEQ multiplex PCR, while TCRdb's copy carries only in-frame clones and drops some. The data hold 180,000 or so clones, with around nine tenths observed a single time. Sequencing was done on a sample of PBMCs. These receptors were obtained from a man aged 30 to 39 in good health and CMV-seropositive.

This chain uses TRBV7-6 with TRBJ2-7, with unresolved D. The CDR3 covers 14 residues. Per the germline V gene, CDR1 is SGHVS and CDR2 is FNYEAQ. V was shortened by 4 bases and J by 2 bases, with 12 bases between the two germline ends. CDR3 region: CASSSRRRTYEQYF. For the CDR3, the DNA is TGTGCCAGCAGCTCCCGAAGAAGAACCTACGAGCAGTACTTC.

This clone showed up just once. The chain carries TRBV4-1 and TRBJ2-1; 7 nucleotides align to TRBD1. This CDR3 is built from 18 residues. The germline V gene has CDR1 MGHRA and CDR2 YSYEKL. V lost 3 bases and J lost 4; bases outside the gene matches: 15. CDR3 sequence (DNA): TGCGCCAGCAGCCAGGCGAGGACCGGGACAGCCTTTTACAATGAGCAGTTCTTC. Its protein product is CASSQARTGTAFYNEQFF.

This chain links TRBV5-1 with TRBJ1-1, with 8 positions matching TRBD1. Germline trimming cut 0 bases from V and 1 base from J; bases unmatched to any gene: 5. In germline, CDR1 is SGHRS, CDR2 YFSETQ. This CDR3 is 16 amino acids long. In DNA, the CDR3 is TGCGCCAGCAGCTTGGGATTAGGGACAGGGAACACTGAAGCTTTCTTT. The encoded protein is CASSLGLGTGNTEAFF.

The genes are TRBV4-1 and TRBJ1-2; D is undetermined. Germline V gene lookup returns CDR1 MGHRA and CDR2 YSYEKL. The CDR3 has 14 residues. The germline V and J ends were trimmed by 5 bases and 4 bases, with 14 bases remaining between them. The CDR3 is CASSSRGSGYGYTF. CDR3 nucleotide sequence: TGCGCCAGCAGCTCCCGTGGTAGCGGCTATGGCTACACCTTC.

This rearrangement joins TRBV13 to TRBJ2-7; D remains unclear. The germline V and J ends were trimmed by 5 bases and 3 bases, with 11 bases remaining between them. CDR3 length: 13 amino acids. Germline V gene data show CDR1 as PRHDT and CDR2 as FYEKMQ (reference sequence). CDR3 in DNA: TGTGCCAGCAGCCCTGAAGGGATCTACGAGCAGTACTTC. Its protein product is CASSPEGIYEQYF.

V is TRBV29-1 and J is TRBJ2-7; perhaps TRBD1 as D (6 bases). CDR3 length equals 13 residues. The V end was cut by 7 bases, the J end by 0 bases, with 13 bases between. Germline V gene sequence: CDR1 SQVTM, CDR2 ANQGSEA. CDR3 sequence reads: CSATGTDSYEQYF. The DNA for the CDR3 is TGCAGCGCGACAGGAACCGACTCCTACGAGCAGTACTTC.

The DNA of the CDR3 is TGCAGCGTTGGCACCACCAATGAGCAGTTCTTC. Translated, it gives CSVGTTNEQFF. V gene TRBV29-1 combines with J gene TRBJ2-1; D is unresolved. The germline V gene encodes CDR1 SQVTM and CDR2 ANQGSEA. The CDR3 has 11 amino acids. The ends were cut back, 4 bases at V and 6 bases at J, with 7 bases in the middle.

The genes are TRBV29-1 and TRBJ2-7; D gene unclear. CDR3 length equals 13 residues. V lost 3 bases to trimming and J lost 3 bases, with 12 bases between them. The germline V gene has CDR1 SQVTM and CDR2 ANQGSEA. CDR3 loop: CSVDGEHGYEQYF. The CDR3 DNA reads as TGCAGCGTTGATGGAGAACATGGCTACGAGCAGTACTTC.

The chain joins TRBV7-9 to TRBJ2-7; D call uncertain. Germline values: CDR1 SEHNR, CDR2 FQNEAQ (reference sequence). The CDR3 extends over 11 amino acids. Trimming took off 4 bases at V and 5 bases at J, with 6 bases between the two ends. CDR3 protein: CASSSTHEQYF. CDR3 sequence (DNA): TGTGCCAGCAGCTCCACTCACGAGCAGTACTTC. Combining the CDR3 with reference TRBV7-9 and TRBJ2-7 gives the whole variable domain DTGVSQNPRHKITKRGQNVTFRCDPISEHNRLYWYRQTLGQGPEFLTYFQNEAQLEKSRLLSDRFSAERPKGSFSTLEIQRTEQGDSAMYLCASSSTHEQYFGPGTRLTVT.

The chain has TRBV25-1 and TRBJ2-1, with D maybe TRBD2 (6 bases). Trimming took 6 bases from V and 6 from J, leaving 9 bases between them. Germline values: CDR1 MGHDK, CDR2 SYGVNS. The CDR3 is 12 amino acids. CDR3 nucleotides: TGTGCCAGCAGCCCCGGGGGCAATGAGCAGTTCTTC. Protein product: CASSPGGNEQFF.

The chain recombines TRBV27 with TRBJ2-7; 10 bases line up with TRBD2. The trim removed 5 bases at V and 5 bases at J, leaving 6 bases unmatched. The CDR3 extends over 14 amino acids. Germline CDR1 and CDR2: MNHEY and SMNVEV (reference sequence). The CDR3 spells CASSPGLAFHEQYF. DNA for the CDR3: TGTGCCAGCAGTCCGGGACTAGCGTTCCACGAGCAGTACTTC.

Of note for this clone: Germline is not matched at one junction end, which may reflect a read error. The chain has TRBV28 and TRBJ2-7; 13 positions match TRBD2. The CDR3 sequence is 14 residues long. The germline gives CDR1 MDHEN, CDR2 SYDVKM. CDR3 nucleotides: TGTGCCAGCAGTCCCCGGACTAGCGGGAGCCTCCCCCACTTC. It encodes CASSPRTSGSLPHF.

V usage is TRBV27 and J usage is TRBJ2-5; 8 nucleotides agree with TRBD1. The CDR3 contains 13 residues. Trimming took 4 bases from V and 5 from J; bases not matched to a gene: 3. Germline V lookup: CDR1 MNHEY, CDR2 SMNVEV (reference sequence). In DNA form, the CDR3 reads TGTGCCAGCAGTTGGACAGGGACGGAGACCCAGTACTTC. Amino acid sequence: CASSWTGTETQYF.

The chain carries TRBV11-3 and TRBJ1-1; unclear D gene. The germline V gene has CDR1 SGHNT and CDR2 YENEEA. Trimming shortened V by 3 bases and J by 1 base, and 12 bases separated the two germline ends. This CDR3 contains 15 residues. The CDR3 region is CASSFILDRNTEAFF. DNA for the CDR3: TGTGCCAGCAGCTTTATCCTGGACCGGAACACTGAAGCTTTCTTT.

The chain uses TRBV15 and TRBJ1-1; perhaps TRBD1 as D (5 bases). This CDR3 has 17 residues. CDR1 and CDR2 from the germline V gene are LNHNV and YYDKDF (reference sequence). Trimming pared 0 bases from V and 0 bases from J, leaving 14 bases between. DNA of the CDR3: TGTGCCACCAGCAGAGAACTGGGGGGATCGATGAACACTGAAGCTTTCTTT. This translates into CATSRELGGSMNTEAFF.

The chain employs TRBV18 and TRBJ1-2, with D maybe TRBD1 (6 bases). The CDR3 has 12 amino acids. The ends were cut back, 5 bases at V and 5 bases at J, with 9 bases in the middle. Germline CDR1 and CDR2: KGHSH and LQKENI. CDR3 region: CASSGQNYGYTF. The CDR3 DNA reads TGTGCCAGCTCAGGACAGAATTATGGCTACACCTTC. Full variable domain (rest looked up from reference TRBV18 and TRBJ1-2): NAGVMQNPRHLVRRRGQEARLRCSPMKGHSHVYWYRQLPEEGLKFMVYLQKENIIDESGMPKERFSAEFPKEGPSILRIQQVVRGDSAAYFCASSGQNYGYTFGSGTRLTVV.

V is TRBV5-6 and J is TRBJ2-3; D is unclear. V was clipped by 3 bases and J by 4 bases, with 9 bases between them. CDR3 length: 13 residues. CDR1 is SGHDT and CDR2 is YYEEEE in the germline V gene. CDR3 coding DNA: TGTGCCAGCAGCTCCGAAGCCCCAGATACGCAGTATTTT. Its protein product is CASSSEAPDTQYF.

The V gene is TRBV23-1, the J gene TRBJ2-7; TRBD1 matches at 8 bases. TRBV23-1 is identified as an open reading frame with a role that is uncertain. The trim removed 4 bases at V and 3 bases at J, leaving 14 bases unmatched. CDR3 length equals 17 residues. In DNA form, the CDR3 reads TGCGCCAGCAGTCGCCTACCGGGACAGGAGCTAGACTACGAGCAGTACTTC. Protein sequence: CASSRLPGQELDYEQYF.

J is TRBJ2-7 and V is TRBV6-5, with 9 bases aligning to TRBD2. This CDR3 region has 15 residues. CDR1 MNHEY and CDR2 SVGAGI come from the germline V gene. Unmatched junction bases numbered 8, after V lost 5 bases and J lost 3 bases. The CDR3 protein is CASSQRAGGRYEQYF. The CDR3 region has the DNA TGTGCCAGCAGTCAGCGAGCGGGAGGCCGCTACGAGCAGTACTTC.

This chain uses TRBV18 with TRBJ1-1; 7 bases map to TRBD1. V trimming: 0 bases; J trimming: 5 bases; junction bases outside the gene matches: 6. The CDR3 spans 15 residues. Germline V gene sequence: CDR1 KGHSH, CDR2 LQKENI. CDR3 DNA: TGTGCCAGCTCACCACCCCAGGGGGTGGGTACTGAAGCTTTCTTT. Its protein product is CASSPPQGVGTEAFF.

The V call is TRBV5-4, the J call TRBJ2-7, with D perhaps matching TRBD1 (6 bases). The CDR3 runs 13 residues. Trimming cost V 10 bases and J 5 bases, with 19 bases left between them. CDR1 is SGHNT and CDR2 is YYREEE in the germline V gene (reference sequence). CDR3 nucleotides: TGTGCCGGATCCTCTGCAGGGGTCCACGAGCAGTACTTC. Its protein product is CAGSSAGVHEQYF.

V usage is TRBV9 and J usage is TRBJ1-2; D ambiguous. Between the trimmed V and J ends, which lost 0 bases and 5 bases, there was a span of 11 bases. The CDR3 runs 14 residues. In germline, CDR1 is SGDLS, CDR2 YYNGEE. The CDR3 protein is CASSVGVQGYGYTF. CDR3 bases: TGTGCCAGCAGCGTAGGAGTCCAAGGTTATGGCTACACCTTC.

V usage is TRBV27 and J usage is TRBJ1-2, with D unclear. The CDR3 is made up of 14 amino acids. The germline CDR1 and CDR2 sequences are MNHEY and SMNVEV (reference sequence). V lost 5 bases and J lost 7, with 17 bases in between. The CDR3 region is CASSPTTILGGYTF. CDR3 DNA sequence: TGTGCCAGCAGTCCGACGACGATTTTGGGTGGCTACACCTTC.

This chain connects TRBV25-1 to TRBJ2-3; perhaps TRBD1 as D (6 bases). Germline V gives CDR1 MGHDK, CDR2 SYGVNS. CDR3 length equals 14 residues. The V gene lost 4 bases and the J gene lost 4 bases, with 12 bases spanning the gap. The CDR3 sequence: CASSVEGVADTQYF. CDR3 bases: TGTGCCAGCAGTGTAGAGGGGGTGGCAGATACGCAGTATTTT.

This chain uses TRBV18 with TRBJ1-2; D is unclear. The length of the CDR3 is 15 residues. Trimming pared 8 bases from V and 0 bases from J, leaving 16 bases between. Germline CDR1 KGHSH, CDR2 LQKENI. The CDR3 loop is CASPPPAGTNYGYTF. The CDR3 DNA reads TGTGCCAGCCCCCCCCCGGCAGGAACTAACTATGGCTACACCTTC.

The genes are TRBV7-2 and TRBJ2-7; TRBD2 matches 7 bases. The V and J ends lost 4 bases and 3 bases, in that order; junction bases with no gene match: 9. The CDR3 is made up of 15 amino acids. In germline, CDR1 is SGHTA, CDR2 FQGNSA. The CDR3: CASSSGAGKFYEQYF. CDR3 DNA sequence: TGTGCCAGCAGCTCGGGAGCGGGGAAGTTCTACGAGCAGTACTTC.

The chain is built from TRBV29-1 and TRBJ1-1, with TRBD1 matching over 7 bases. Unmatched junction bases numbered 4, after V lost 6 bases and J lost 0 bases. Per germline, CDR1 SQVTM and CDR2 ANQGSEA. The CDR3 contains 13 residues. The CDR3 loop reads CSVRGQMNTEAFF. The DNA of the CDR3 is TGCAGCGTCAGGGGACAGATGAACACTGAAGCTTTCTTT.

This clone was detected only once. V gene TRBV9 combines with J gene TRBJ2-3; tentatively, D is TRBD1 or TRBD2 (5 bases each). The V gene's germline CDR1 is SGDLS and CDR2 YYNGEE. V lost 4 bases and J lost 2, with 17 bases in between. The CDR3 has 16 amino acids. The CDR3 DNA follows: TGTGCCAGCAGCTCTCGGGGCCTTGGGGTCACAGATACGCAGTATTTT. Translating it yields CASSSRGLGVTDTQYF.